These T cell receptor beta chains were read from a single sample in a study of cytomegalovirus exposure and HLA in healthy donors. The repertoire was sequenced with immunoSEQ multiplex PCR; TCRdb's copy has only in-frame clones and lacks some. The table lists more than 130,000 clones, 60% to 80% of them singletons. The material sequenced was PBMCs. Receptors were obtained from a woman aged 50 to 60 in good health and CMV-seronegative. Each CDR3 is given with its conserved first and last residue. A D gene is named only where the DNA matches it firmly. Size is stated for part of the rows, as once, few or many counts, or as a class when the clone is expanded.

abundance: .; j_gene: TRBJ2-3; v_gene: TRBV5-6; d_gene: TRBD2; CDR3nt: TGTGCCAGCAGCAGACTAGCGACTAGCACAGATACGCAGTATTTT; CDR3aa: CASSRLATSTDTQYF
abundance: .; j_gene: TRBJ2-7; v_gene: TRBV7-8; d_gene: .; CDR3nt: TGTGCCAGCAGCTTCGTGGACAGCTCCTACGAGCAGTACTTC; CDR3aa: CASSFVDSSYEQYF
abundance: .; j_gene: TRBJ1-3; v_gene: TRBV9; d_gene: .; CDR3nt: TGTGCCAGCAGCGTGCGCCCGAGCTCTGGAAACACCATATATTTT; CDR3aa: CASSVRPSSGNTIYF
abundance: .; j_gene: TRBJ1-5; v_gene: TRBV7-8; d_gene: .; CDR3nt: TGTGCCAGCAGCTTAGGGGGGATGGCTTCGATAGGGGGAAACAATCAGCCCCAGCATTTT; CDR3aa: CASSLGGMASIGGNNQPQHF
abundance: .; j_gene: TRBJ2-6; v_gene: TRBV4-3; d_gene: .; CDR3nt: TGCGCCAGCACAGACTCCTTAGTCGGGGCCAACGTCCTGACTTTC; CDR3aa: CASTDSLVGANVLTF
abundance: .; j_gene: TRBJ1-3; v_gene: TRBV5-8; d_gene: .; CDR3nt: TGTGCCAGCAGCTTGACTAGGAGCTCTGGAAACACCATATATTTT; CDR3aa: CASSLTRSSGNTIYF
abundance: few; j_gene: TRBJ2-3; v_gene: TRBV6-1; d_gene: TRBD1; CDR3nt: TGTGCCAGCAGTCTTATCGGGACAGGAGCAGATACGCAGTATTTT; CDR3aa: CASSLIGTGADTQYF
abundance: .; j_gene: TRBJ1-4; v_gene: TRBV4-1; d_gene: .; CDR3nt: TGCGCCAGCAGCTTGGGCGGGGGAGCTAATGAAAAACTGTTTTTT; CDR3aa: CASSLGGGANEKLFF
abundance: .; j_gene: TRBJ2-7; v_gene: TRBV5-1; d_gene: .; CDR3nt: TGCGCCAGCAGCTTGGCGCTACAGGGAGTTGGCGAGCAGTACTTC; CDR3aa: CASSLALQGVGEQYF
abundance: .; j_gene: TRBJ2-7; v_gene: TRBV2; d_gene: .; CDR3nt: TGTGCCAGCAGCCCCCTCCCGGGGGTCTCCGAGCAGTACTTC; CDR3aa: CASSPLPGVSEQYF
abundance: .; j_gene: TRBJ2-1; v_gene: TRBV6-1; d_gene: TRBD2; CDR3nt: TGTGCCAGCAGTTTACTAGCGGGGGGGAGTGAGCAGTTCTTC; CDR3aa: CASSLLAGGSEQFF
abundance: .; j_gene: TRBJ1-6; v_gene: TRBV2; d_gene: TRBD1; CDR3nt: TGTGCCAGCGGACAGGTCAACTATAATTCACCCCTCCACTTT; CDR3aa: CASGQVNYNSPLHF
abundance: .; j_gene: TRBJ2-5; v_gene: TRBV7-3; d_gene: .; CDR3nt: TGTGCCAGCAGCCAGCAGGGAGGAGGGCAAGAGACCCAGTACTTC; CDR3aa: CASSQQGGGQETQYF
abundance: .; j_gene: TRBJ1-2; v_gene: TRBV6-1; d_gene: .; CDR3nt: TGTGCCAGCAGTGAGTACGGTTTAAACTATGGCTACACCTTC; CDR3aa: CASSEYGLNYGYTF
abundance: once; j_gene: TRBJ2-6; v_gene: TRBV9; d_gene: .; CDR3nt: TGTGCCAGCAGCACCCAGACAGGAACAACCTTCTCTGGGGCCAACGTCCTGACTTTC; CDR3aa: CASSTQTGTTFSGANVLTF
abundance: .; j_gene: TRBJ1-5; v_gene: TRBV15; d_gene: .; CDR3nt: TGTGCCACCAGCACCCCTGGGGCGGGGGCGAGCCAGCCCCAGCATTTT; CDR3aa: CATSTPGAGASQPQHF
abundance: .; j_gene: TRBJ1-5; v_gene: TRBV19; d_gene: .; CDR3nt: TGTGCCAGTAGTATATATCGGGGGGAGAGCAATCAGCCCCAGCATTTT; CDR3aa: CASSIYRGESNQPQHF
abundance: .; j_gene: TRBJ1-5; v_gene: TRBV9; d_gene: .; CDR3nt: TGTGCCAGCAGCGTAGCCGGGGGAAGCAATCAGCCCCAGCATTTT; CDR3aa: CASSVAGGSNQPQHF
abundance: .; j_gene: TRBJ2-7; v_gene: TRBV4-2; d_gene: TRBD2; CDR3nt: TGTGCCAGCAGCCAAGAAGGGACTAGCGTTCCCTACGAGCAGTACTTC; CDR3aa: CASSQEGTSVPYEQYF
abundance: few; j_gene: TRBJ2-7; v_gene: TRBV20-1; d_gene: .; CDR3nt: TGCAGTGCTATATCGGGGTTGGAGCAGTACTTC; CDR3aa: CSAISGLEQYF
abundance: .; j_gene: TRBJ2-1; v_gene: TRBV29-1; d_gene: .; CDR3nt: TGCAGCGTGGATGTCGGGGTTGATGAGCAGTTCTTC; CDR3aa: CSVDVGVDEQFF
abundance: .; j_gene: TRBJ1-3; v_gene: TRBV25-1; d_gene: .; CDR3nt: TGTGCCAGCAGTGAAGTCGGTGGAGGTACAGACACCATATATTTT; CDR3aa: CASSEVGGGTDTIYF
abundance: .; j_gene: TRBJ1-2; v_gene: TRBV19; d_gene: .; CDR3nt: TGTGCCAGCGGAGAGAGTGCCTACACCTTC; CDR3aa: CASGESAYTF
abundance: .; j_gene: TRBJ1-6; v_gene: TRBV2; d_gene: .; CDR3nt: TGTGCCAGCAGCCCCGTGAGGGGACTGAGCTCCTATAATTCACCCCTCCACTTT; CDR3aa: CASSPVRGLSSYNSPLHF
abundance: .; j_gene: TRBJ1-1; v_gene: TRBV19; d_gene: .; CDR3nt: TGTGCCAGTAGTATAGGCGTGGAGGTGGGGAACACTGAAGCTTTCTTT; CDR3aa: CASSIGVEVGNTEAFF
abundance: once; j_gene: TRBJ2-2; v_gene: TRBV2; d_gene: .; CDR3nt: TGTGCCAGCAGTGAATTGCGGGACACCGGGGAGCTGTTTTTT; CDR3aa: CASSELRDTGELFF
abundance: .; j_gene: TRBJ2-5; v_gene: TRBV27; d_gene: TRBD1; CDR3nt: TGTGCCAGCAGTTTCTCCCCGGACAGGGAGGAGACCCAGTACTTC; CDR3aa: CASSFSPDREETQYF
abundance: .; j_gene: TRBJ2-1; v_gene: TRBV10-3; d_gene: .; CDR3nt: TGTGCCATCAGTGAGTCGACTCGATACCTCTACAATGAGCAGTTCTTC; CDR3aa: CAISESTRYLYNEQFF
abundance: .; j_gene: TRBJ1-5; v_gene: TRBV28; d_gene: .; CDR3nt: TGTGCCAGCAGTCTTCCCGGTTGGAGTCAGCCCCAGCATTTT; CDR3aa: CASSLPGWSQPQHF
abundance: .; j_gene: TRBJ1-2; v_gene: TRBV5-6; d_gene: .; CDR3nt: TGTGCCAGCAGCTTGGTACAGGCACCCTCGGAGAGGGGCTACACCTTC; CDR3aa: CASSLVQAPSERGYTF
abundance: .; j_gene: TRBJ1-1; v_gene: TRBV6-6; d_gene: .; CDR3nt: TGTGCCAGCACCTACGGGGGGCATAGGAACACTGAAGCTTTCTTT; CDR3aa: CASTYGGHRNTEAFF
abundance: .; j_gene: TRBJ1-5; v_gene: TRBV6-5; d_gene: .; CDR3nt: TGTGCCAGCAGCCCCTTCATCTATAGCAATCAGCCCCAGCATTTT; CDR3aa: CASSPFIYSNQPQHF
abundance: .; j_gene: TRBJ2-6; v_gene: TRBV6-1; d_gene: .; CDR3nt: TGTGCCAGCAGCGAATTCGGGAGCTCTGGGGCCAACGTCCTGACTTTC; CDR3aa: CASSEFGSSGANVLTF
abundance: .; j_gene: TRBJ1-5; v_gene: TRBV19; d_gene: .; CDR3nt: TGTGCCAGTAGTACCCGCGGTAGCAATCAGCCCCAGCATTTT; CDR3aa: CASSTRGSNQPQHF
abundance: few; j_gene: TRBJ1-2; v_gene: TRBV28; d_gene: TRBD1; CDR3nt: TGTGCCAGCAGGATAACAGGGGATCTTGGCTACACCTTC; CDR3aa: CASRITGDLGYTF
abundance: .; j_gene: TRBJ2-7; v_gene: TRBV7-8; d_gene: TRBD1; CDR3nt: TGTGCCAGCAGCTTAGTTTTCCAGACAGGGGGCCCCTACGAGCAGTACTTC; CDR3aa: CASSLVFQTGGPYEQYF
abundance: .; j_gene: TRBJ2-2; v_gene: TRBV19; d_gene: TRBD1; CDR3nt: TGTGCCAGTAGTATAGTGAGACAGACAGGGGAAACCGGGGAGCTGTTTTTT; CDR3aa: CASSIVRQTGETGELFF
abundance: once; j_gene: TRBJ2-3; v_gene: TRBV18; d_gene: TRBD1; CDR3nt: TGTGCCAGCTCACATCTAAGACAGGGCGGTACAGATACGCAGTATTTT; CDR3aa: CASSHLRQGGTDTQYF
abundance: few; j_gene: TRBJ1-2; v_gene: TRBV5-3; d_gene: .; CDR3nt: TGTGCCAGAAGCCTGCCTCTCCGAGTGGCTAACTATGGCTACACCTTC; CDR3aa: CARSLPLRVANYGYTF
abundance: .; j_gene: TRBJ2-3; v_gene: TRBV5-6; d_gene: .; CDR3nt: TGTGCCAGCAGCGGACCTACAGGCTCAGATACGCAGTATTTT; CDR3aa: CASSGPTGSDTQYF
abundance: once; j_gene: TRBJ2-7; v_gene: TRBV6-5; d_gene: TRBD1; CDR3nt: TGTGCCAGCAGGCCGGGACAGGACCCCTACGAGCAGTACTTC; CDR3aa: CASRPGQDPYEQYF
abundance: .; j_gene: TRBJ1-1; v_gene: TRBV11-2; d_gene: .; CDR3nt: TGTGCCAGCAGCCTAGCAGGGTTTCGGAACACTGAAGCTTTCTTT; CDR3aa: CASSLAGFRNTEAFF
abundance: .; j_gene: TRBJ1-3; v_gene: TRBV10-3; d_gene: TRBD1; CDR3nt: TGTGCCATCAGCCAGACAGGGGCGGACACCATATATTTT; CDR3aa: CAISQTGADTIYF
abundance: .; j_gene: TRBJ1-1; v_gene: TRBV7-9; d_gene: .; CDR3nt: TGTGCCAGCAGCTGGGGGGGGGTGAACACTGAAGCTTTCTTT; CDR3aa: CASSWGGVNTEAFF
abundance: .; j_gene: TRBJ1-1; v_gene: TRBV20-1; d_gene: .; CDR3nt: TGCAGTGCTAGAGTGGCAGGGAAAGCTTTCTTT; CDR3aa: CSARVAGKAFF
abundance: once; j_gene: TRBJ1-3; v_gene: TRBV4-1; d_gene: .; CDR3nt: TGCGCCAGCAGCCAGGCAAACAGGGCAGGTGGAAACACCATATATTTT; CDR3aa: CASSQANRAGGNTIYF
abundance: .; j_gene: TRBJ1-6; v_gene: TRBV19; d_gene: .; CDR3nt: TGTGCCAGTAGTTCTGGACTGGGCTATAATTCACCCCTCCACTTT; CDR3aa: CASSSGLGYNSPLHF
abundance: .; j_gene: TRBJ1-2; v_gene: TRBV30; d_gene: .; CDR3nt: TGTGCCTGGAGTCTTTCGACAGCGAATATTGGCTACACCTTC; CDR3aa: CAWSLSTANIGYTF
abundance: .; j_gene: TRBJ2-1; v_gene: TRBV7-6; d_gene: .; CDR3nt: TGTGCCAGCAGCTTAAGTCCCCCTAGGACTTATTCCTACAATGAGCAGTTCTTC; CDR3aa: CASSLSPPRTYSYNEQFF